These T cell receptor beta chains were read from a single sample in a study of cytomegalovirus exposure and HLA in healthy donors. The repertoire was sequenced with immunoSEQ multiplex PCR; TCRdb's copy has only in-frame clones and lacks some. The repertoire holds about 180,000 clones, with over 70% as singletons. Sequencing used PBMCs. Every receptor here comes from a man younger than 35 in good health and CMV-seronegative. CDR3s include the opening cysteine and the closing phenylalanine or tryptophan. The listing skips clone size in some rows; elsewhere it reads once, few, many or a size class.

J gene,clone size,V gene,CDR3 protein
TRBJ1-1,NA,TRBV6-5,CASSKGLRGNTEAFF
TRBJ2-1,few,TRBV7-8,CASSQWTSGPINEQFF
TRBJ2-3,few,TRBV29-1,CSVDFAQSSTDTQYF
TRBJ1-6,few,TRBV5-1,CASSFQGNNSPLHF
TRBJ1-1,NA,TRBV14,CASSQEGQTGTTEAFF
TRBJ1-5,NA,TRBV27,CASRGTGTFQPQHF
TRBJ1-6,once,TRBV5-1,CASSLVAGVRNSPLHF
TRBJ2-3,NA,TRBV30,CAWIGTGAHTDTQYF
TRBJ2-7,NA,TRBV6-1,CASSEAGWVAGDIYEQYF
TRBJ2-2,NA,TRBV18,CASSVGQTGELFF
TRBJ1-2,NA,TRBV2,CASMAEGLGYGYTF
TRBJ2-1,NA,TRBV5-6,CASSRLAKTYNEQFF
TRBJ1-6,NA,TRBV10-3,CAIRTGLSSPLHF
TRBJ2-1,NA,TRBV19,CASSMVTKSYNEQFF